This T cell receptor beta chain was observed in a study of T cells in Graves' hyperthyroidism and ophthalmopathy. Study results and limitations: Stable hyperthyroidism was separated from ophthalmopathy by a model based on 13 V-J features. Blood samples included most of the expanded thyroid clonotypes exceeding 0.001.

The CDR3 has 15 amino acids. Between the trimmed V and J ends, which lost 6 bases and 1 base, there was a span of 15 bases. Graves' hyperthyroidism is called stable when ophthalmopathy does not progress within 18 months. Criteria for exclusion of patients were uncontrolled infection, other autoimmune disease, pregnancy or lactation. The CDR3 regions of TCR beta were amplified from RNA transcripts. Using the HTBI primer set, a first-round RT-PCR was run on the TCR CDR3. TCRdb itself ran the multiplex PCR reads through MiXCR, one entry per CDR3 protein. The table lists approximately 590,000 distinct CDR3 sequences, 15% to 18% of them singletons, with around 7.3% in the top ten. Ten or more counts support this clonotype. Its antigen is still unknown.

Sequenced input: blood. The TCR sequence derives from a woman younger than 45 with Graves' hyperthyroidism. This sequence joins TRBV12-3 or TRBV12-4 and TRBJ2-5, with D perhaps matching TRBD1 (5 bases). This CDR3 is CASSPRVLGQETQYF. The CDR3 coding sequence is TGTGCCAGCAGCCCCAGGGTCTTAGGCCAAGAGACCCAGTACTTC.